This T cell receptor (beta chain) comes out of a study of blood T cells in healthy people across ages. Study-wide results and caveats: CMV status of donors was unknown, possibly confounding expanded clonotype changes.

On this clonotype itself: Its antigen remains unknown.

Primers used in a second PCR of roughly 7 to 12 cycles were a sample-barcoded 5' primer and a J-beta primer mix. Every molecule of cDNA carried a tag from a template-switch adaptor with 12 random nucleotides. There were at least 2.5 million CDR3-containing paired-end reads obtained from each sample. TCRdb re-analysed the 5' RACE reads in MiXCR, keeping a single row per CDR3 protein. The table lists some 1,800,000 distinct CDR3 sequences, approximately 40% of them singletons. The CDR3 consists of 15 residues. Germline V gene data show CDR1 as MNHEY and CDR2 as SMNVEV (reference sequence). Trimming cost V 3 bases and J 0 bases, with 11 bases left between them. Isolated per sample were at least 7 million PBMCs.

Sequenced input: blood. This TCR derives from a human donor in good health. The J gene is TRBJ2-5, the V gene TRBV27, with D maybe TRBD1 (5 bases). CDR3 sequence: CASSFRQNNQETQYF. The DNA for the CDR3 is TGTGCCAGCAGTTTCCGACAGAACAACCAAGAGACCCAGTACTTC.